This T cell receptor beta chain was identified in a study of shared clonotypes between healthy human individuals. Across the whole study: Researchers drew samples from two women and a few men aged 18 to 49. CD4 naive and CD4 memory each took three plates per donor, while CD8 naive took two and CD8 memory one.

The assay was carried out at the deep level. Method: immunoSEQ multiplex PCR; TCRdb's copy keeps in-frame clones and lacks some. This repertoire shows about a million clones, around 74% found once; its top ten account for approximately 1.5%. Trimming cost V 6 bases and J 4 bases, with 10 bases left between them. Germline V gene sequence: CDR1 KGHSH, CDR2 LQKENI. The CDR3 consists of 12 residues. This rearrangement joins TRBV18 to TRBJ2-7, with a weak D call TRBD1 (5 bases). Sequenced input: memory CD4+ T cells sorted from blood. Subset: CD45RA-negative fraction. This receptor was identified in a man younger than 30 in good health. As DNA, the CDR3 is TGTGCCAGCTCCTTCGACAGTTACGAGCAGTACTTC. It yields the protein CASSFDSYEQYF.